Listed below are T cell receptor beta chains from one sample, sequenced in a study of coeliac disease. Profiled with immunoSEQ multiplex PCR; TCRdb holds only in-frame clones, not every one. The profile covers over 5,000 clones, with less than 75% appearing a single time and roughly 9.2% taken by the ten largest. Sequenced: lymphocytes from the gut lamina propria. The origin of the receptors is an older man with active celiac disease. CDR3s include the opening cysteine and the closing phenylalanine or tryptophan. Each record gives: J gene, V gene, D gene, clone size, CDR3 DNA, CDR3 protein. The D gene is left open where the match is weak. Clone size appears in some rows only: once, few, many, or a class for an expanded clone.

TRBJ2-7,TRBV7-2,NA,few,TGTGCCAGCAGCTTAGCGTGGGAGATAGGGAGGAGCTCCTACGAGCAGTACTTC,CASSLAWEIGRSSYEQYF
TRBJ2-2,TRBV4-1,NA,once,TGCGCCAGCAGCCTTGGGTGGGGGCGCACCGGGGAGCTGTTTTTT,CASSLGWGRTGELFF
TRBJ2-1,TRBV5-1,TRBD2,few,TGCGCCAGCAGGGGACTAGTCGGAGATGAGCAGTTCTTC,CASRGLVGDEQFF
TRBJ2-7,TRBV7-2,NA,NA,TGTGCCAGCAGCTTAATGAGCTACGAGCAGTACTTC,CASSLMSYEQYF
TRBJ2-1,TRBV6-6,NA,NA,TGTGCCAGCAATGGGGGGACCTACAATGAGCAGTTCTTC,CASNGGTYNEQFF
TRBJ2-7,TRBV9,TRBD1,NA,TGTGCCAGCAGCCCCCGGACAGGCCCAAGCTCCTACGAGCAGTACTTC,CASSPRTGPSSYEQYF
TRBJ2-5,TRBV7-2,NA,NA,TGTGCCAGCAGCTTTTTGGGGGCACTTACCCAAGAGACCCAGTACTTC,CASSFLGALTQETQYF
TRBJ2-1,TRBV7-8,NA,NA,TGTGCCAGCAGCGGTGAGTTCGATGAGCAGTTCTTC,CASSGEFDEQFF
TRBJ1-5,TRBV6-1,TRBD1,NA,TGTGCCAGCAGTGAAGGACAGGGGTATAGCAATCAGCCCCAGCATTTT,CASSEGQGYSNQPQHF
TRBJ2-2,TRBV9,TRBD1,NA,TGTGCCAGCACCACCGGGACAGCCACCGGGGAGCTGTTTTTT,CASTTGTATGELFF
TRBJ2-2,TRBV29-1,TRBD2,NA,TGCAGCGTTAAGGTAGCGGGAGGGCCTGGGGAGCTGTTTTTT,CSVKVAGGPGELFF
TRBJ2-1,TRBV19,TRBD2,NA,TGTGCCAGTAGGATACTAGCGGGAGTGCGCAATGAGCAGTTCTTC,CASRILAGVRNEQFF
TRBJ2-6,TRBV29-1,NA,NA,TGCAGCGCTTTGCGGGCTGGGGCCAACGTCCTGACTTTC,CSALRAGANVLTF
TRBJ1-6,TRBV7-8,TRBD1,few,TGTGCCAGCAGCGGACGGGACAGTTTTAATTCACCCCTCCACTTT,CASSGRDSFNSPLHF
TRBJ1-1,TRBV4-1,NA,NA,TGCGCCAGCAGCCAAAGGGGCTTACTGAACACTGAAGCTTTCTTT,CASSQRGLLNTEAFF
TRBJ2-5,TRBV7-9,NA,NA,TGTGCCAGCAGCTTCTCGGGCTCGCAGGGAGAGACCCAGTACTTC,CASSFSGSQGETQYF
TRBJ2-5,TRBV14,TRBD1,once,TGTGCCAGCAGCCAAGGGGCAGGGGGCCGTGTTGAGACCCAGTACTTC,CASSQGAGGRVETQYF
TRBJ1-2,TRBV6-1,TRBD1,few,TGTGCCAGCAGTGCGAATCAGGGGGCCGGCGGCTACACCTTC,CASSANQGAGGYTF
TRBJ2-1,TRBV6-5,NA,NA,TGTGCCAGCAGTTACAGACAGAGAGGACACAATGAGCAGTTCTTC,CASSYRQRGHNEQFF
TRBJ2-1,TRBV27,TRBD2,few,TGTGCCAGCAGTTTATCGAGGGGGGGACTAGCGGGTTCCTACAATGAGCAGTTCTTC,CASSLSRGGLAGSYNEQFF
TRBJ1-1,TRBV5-1,NA,NA,TGCGCCAGCAGCTTTTCGATCGGACAGAGGCCCAGTGGGGTGAACACTGAAGCTTTCTTT,CASSFSIGQRPSGVNTEAFF
TRBJ2-1,TRBV5-8,NA,once,TGTGCCAGCAGCTTGTATATGGGAGTTGGCAATGAGCAGTTCTTC,CASSLYMGVGNEQFF
TRBJ1-1,TRBV29-1,NA,NA,TGCAGCGTTGAAGGTCTCGGCGGCACTGAAGCTTTCTTT,CSVEGLGGTEAFF